Shown below are 30 T cell receptor beta chains from a single sample sequenced in a study of blood T cell repertoires in COVID-19. The table came from immunoSEQ multiplex PCR; TCRdb's copy has only in-frame clones and leaves some out. The sample has approximately 100,000 clones, 76% seen once; the top ten hold 6% to 6.5%. The sequenced sample was peripheral blood. These TCRs come from an elderly man with COVID-19, enrolled during active disease.

With regard to this clone: A single base separates this from a much larger clone, so it may be a read error. The J gene is TRBJ2-7, the V gene TRBV5-4; D is possibly TRBD1 (7 bases). CDR3 length: 14 residues. V lost 0 bases, J lost 3 bases, and 10 bases lay in between. Germline V CDR1 and CDR2: SGHNT, YYREEE (reference sequence). The CDR3 spells CASSLDRGLYEQYF. CDR3 DNA sequence: TGTGCCAGCAGCTTGGACAGGGGACTCTACGAGCAGTACTTC.

The chain links TRBV6-5 to TRBJ2-7; no clear D gene. This CDR3 region has 11 residues. The V end lost 6 bases, the J end lost 2 bases, and 5 bases lay between the germline ends. CDR1 MNHEY and CDR2 SVGAGI come from the germline V gene. In DNA form, the CDR3 reads TGTGCCAGCAGCGGAGCCTACGAGCAGTACTTC. It specifies CASSGAYEQYF.

V gene TRBV7-6 combines with J gene TRBJ2-5; D is unresolved. There are 12 residues in the CDR3. Germline-derived CDR1 and CDR2 are SGHVS and FNYEAQ. V gave up 3 bases and J gave up 4 bases, with 6 bases separating them. The CDR3 nucleotides read TGTGCCAGCAGCTTTCCGGGAGAGACCCAGTACTTC. The encoded protein is CASSFPGETQYF.

V is TRBV28 and J is TRBJ2-7, with a tentative D call TRBD2 (5 bases). This CDR3 region has 13 residues. Germline CDR1 reads MDHEN; CDR2 reads SYDVKM. Trimming removed 6 bases at V and 2 bases at J, with 11 bases between. The CDR3 is CASSYSGTYEQYF. CDR3 bases: TGTGCCAGCAGCTACAGCGGCACCTACGAGCAGTACTTC. Using reference TRBV28 and TRBJ2-7 for the parts outside the CDR3, the full variable domain is DVKVTQSSRYLVKRTGEKVFLECVQDMDHENMFWYRQDPGLGLRLIYFSYDVKMKEKGDIPEGYSVSREKKERFSLILESASTNQTSMYLCASSYSGTYEQYFGPGTRLTVT.

The chain is built from TRBV5-6 and TRBJ2-5; unclear D gene. With 5 bases removed from V and 1 base from J, the gap between germline ends came to 9 bases. The CDR3 loop spans 13 amino acids. Germline values: CDR1 SGHDT, CDR2 YYEEEE. The CDR3, as DNA: TGTGCCAGCAGTCCGGAGTCCCAAGAGACCCAGTACTTC. Translating it yields CASSPESQETQYF.

The chain carries TRBV6-1 and TRBJ2-3, with a tentative D call TRBD2 (5 bases). The V gene's germline CDR1 is MNHNS and CDR2 SASEGT. The V end was cut by 2 bases, the J end by 7 bases, with 28 bases between. This CDR3 contains 19 residues. As DNA, the CDR3 is TGTGCCAGCAGTGAAATGACTCCCAAAATCAGGTGGTACGGGAATACGCAGTATTTT. The encoded protein is CASSEMTPKIRWYGNTQYF.

This clone was observed a few times. The chain carries TRBV18 and TRBJ2-7; TRBD1 aligns across 8 bases. The CDR3 extends over 17 amino acids. Trimming took 2 bases from V and 2 from J; bases not matched to a gene: 11. Germline V gene lookup returns CDR1 KGHSH and CDR2 LQKENI. CDR3 protein: CASSPGSRDRSTYEQYF. The DNA of the CDR3 is TGTGCCAGCTCACCAGGCAGCAGGGACAGGAGCACCTACGAGCAGTACTTC.

V gene TRBV19 combines with J gene TRBJ2-2, with 8 bases identical to TRBD1. The J segment lost 6 bases and the V segment lost 0 bases, leaving 3 bases of the junction unmatched. There are 15 residues in the CDR3. Germline V gene data show CDR1 as LNHDA and CDR2 as SQIVND (reference sequence). CDR3 region: CASSIDWDRSGELFF. DNA for the CDR3: TGTGCCAGTAGTATAGATTGGGACAGGTCCGGGGAGCTGTTTTTT.

This chain uses TRBV27 with TRBJ1-6; TRBD1 matches at 7 bases. The CDR3 sequence is 14 residues long. CDR1 is MNHEY, CDR2 SMNVEV, per germline (reference sequence). V was pared by 5 bases and J by 7 bases, with 5 bases of the junction left unmatched. The CDR3, as DNA: TGTGCCAGCAGTGTCCCAGGGGGGAATTCACCCCTCCACTTT. Its translation: CASSVPGGNSPLHF.

The chain employs TRBV27 and TRBJ2-7; 7 positions agree with TRBD1. Germline V gives CDR1 MNHEY, CDR2 SMNVEV (reference sequence). V lost 4 bases, J lost 2 bases, and 5 bases stayed unmatched. This CDR3 comprises 14 residues. CDR3 in DNA: TGTGCCAGCAGTTCCGGGACAGCACCCTACGAGCAGTACTTC. Translated: CASSSGTAPYEQYF.

In this sample, this clone turned up many times. The chain employs TRBV9 and TRBJ2-5; possible D gene TRBD2, 7 bases. Per germline, CDR1 SGDLS and CDR2 YYNGEE. This CDR3 region has 15 residues. V was pared by 0 bases and J by 5 bases, with 14 bases between. The CDR3 protein is CASSVGLQGGETQYF. In DNA, the CDR3 is TGTGCCAGCAGCGTAGGATTACAGGGAGGGGAGACCCAGTACTTC.

J is TRBJ2-7 and V is TRBV6-5; D is perhaps TRBD2 (6 bases). The CDR3 is 14 amino acids. Trimming took off 2 bases at V and 3 bases at J, with 11 bases between the two ends. Germline CDR1 MNHEY, CDR2 SVGAGI. The CDR3 DNA sequence: TGTGCCAGCAGTTACGGGGGAGGAGTCTACGAGCAGTACTTC. Its protein product is CASSYGGGVYEQYF.

The sample holds a few counts of this clone. The chain is built from TRBV2 and TRBJ2-7, with no clear D. Trimming took 11 bases from V and 4 from J, leaving 12 bases between them. The CDR3 has 11 amino acids. In germline, CDR1 is SNHLY, CDR2 FYNNEI. CDR3 loop: CACTTAYEQYF. The CDR3 bases are TGTGCCTGTACTACCGCTTACGAGCAGTACTTC.

This clone was counted a single time. V usage is TRBV18 and J usage is TRBJ1-2; unclear D gene. Germline CDR1 reads KGHSH; CDR2 reads LQKENI. Trimming stripped 0 bases from V and 2 bases from J, with 7 bases between. There are 14 residues in the CDR3. Written as DNA, the CDR3 is TGTGCCAGCTCACCACCCGAGGCCAACTATGGCTACACCTTC. This translates into CASSPPEANYGYTF.

This chain joins TRBV19 and TRBJ1-4; weak D call: TRBD1 (5 bases). Trimming pared 3 bases from V and 6 bases from J, leaving 11 bases between. The germline gives CDR1 LNHDA, CDR2 SQIVND (reference sequence). The CDR3 has 14 amino acids. This chain's CDR3 is CASSIWGDDEKLFF. As DNA, the CDR3 is TGTGCCAGTAGTATTTGGGGGGACGATGAAAAACTGTTTTTT.

The chain employs TRBV2 and TRBJ1-2; D gene ambiguous. Germline V gene data show CDR1 as SNHLY and CDR2 as FYNNEI. V lost 3 bases to trimming and J lost 4 bases, with 12 bases between them. The CDR3 extends over 14 amino acids. In DNA, the CDR3 is TGTGCCAGCAGTGAGAGCCCGCACCCCTATGGCTACACCTTC. The encoded protein is CASSESPHPYGYTF.

V is TRBV2 and J is TRBJ1-4; D may be TRBD1 (6 bases). The CDR3 spans 15 residues. Germline assignment: CDR1 SNHLY and CDR2 FYNNEI. Between the trimmed V and J ends, which lost 2 bases and 8 bases, there was a span of 15 bases. The CDR3 nucleotides read TGTGCCAGCAGTGAAATCGGCAGGGGAGGGGAAAAACTGTTTTTT. Its protein is CASSEIGRGGEKLFF.

The rearrangement uses TRBV3-1 (or the pseudogene TRBV3-2) and TRBJ1-1; maybe TRBD1 (6 bases). The ends were cut back, 2 bases at V and 8 bases at J, with 12 bases in the middle. Per germline, CDR1 LGHDT and CDR2 YNNKEL (reference sequence). The CDR3 has 13 amino acids. CDR3 nucleotide sequence: TGTGCCAGCAGCCAATCGGGGGGCGCCGAAGCTTTCTTT. Protein: CASSQSGGAEAFF.

The genes are TRBV19 and TRBJ2-1; TRBD2 matches at 9 bases. Germline V gene data show CDR1 as LNHDA and CDR2 as SQIVND (reference sequence). The V gene end was trimmed by 5 bases and the J gene end by 5 bases; junction bases not matched to a gene: 7. This CDR3 comprises 15 residues. CDR3 DNA sequence: TGTGCCAGTAGTGAGGTCGCTAGCGGGAACAATGAGCAGTTCTTC. Translation: CASSEVASGNNEQFF.

This clone was counted once. The chain joins TRBV6-5 to TRBJ2-2; the match to TRBD2 covers 15 bases. The CDR3 length is 15 residues. Trimming at V came to 6 bases and at J to 8 bases, leaving 4 bases not matched to a gene. Germline CDR1 and CDR2: MNHEY and SVGAGI. The CDR3 sequence is CASSRGTSGRGELFF. CDR3 sequence (DNA): TGTGCCAGCAGCCGGGGGACTAGCGGGAGGGGGGAGCTGTTTTTT.

The V and J genes are TRBV19 and TRBJ2-3; TRBD2 matches 16 bases. V trimming: 5 bases; J trimming: 6 bases; junction bases outside the gene matches: 23. Germline CDR1 is LNHDA and CDR2 is SQIVND (reference sequence). The CDR3 length is 22 residues. This CDR3 reads CASSRQGSKPGLAGGPMDTQYF. CDR3 DNA: TGTGCCAGTAGTCGGCAGGGAAGCAAGCCGGGACTAGCGGGAGGGCCTATGGATACGCAGTATTTT.

The chain is built from TRBV27 and TRBJ2-3; TRBD2 is a possible D gene (6 bases). Trimming took off 5 bases at V and 2 bases at J, with 11 bases between the two ends. This CDR3 is 14 amino acids long. Per germline, CDR1 MNHEY and CDR2 SMNVEV (reference sequence). The CDR3 sequence: CASSPRGYTDTQYF. The CDR3 nucleotides read TGTGCCAGCAGTCCCCGGGGGTACACAGATACGCAGTATTTT.

In its sample, this clone was seen a few times. This rearrangement joins TRBV2 to TRBJ2-7; 9 bases map to TRBD1. Trimming cost V 5 bases and J 2 bases; bases outside gene matches: 7. Germline assignment: CDR1 SNHLY and CDR2 FYNNEI. The CDR3 extends over 15 amino acids. In nucleotides, the CDR3 is TGTGCCAGCAGTCCCGGGGACAGGGTACCCTACGAGCAGTACTTC. This sequence encodes CASSPGDRVPYEQYF. The variable domain in full, completed from reference TRBV2 and TRBJ2-7, reads EPEVTQTPSHQVTQMGQEVILRCVPISNHLYFYWYRQILGQKVEFLVSFYNNEISEKSEIFDDQFSVERPDGSNFTLKIRSTKLEDSAMYFCASSPGDRVPYEQYFGPGTRLTVT.

This chain joins TRBV3-1 (or the pseudogene TRBV3-2) and TRBJ2-7, with a weak D call TRBD1 (5 bases). The CDR3 consists of 15 residues. V lost 1 base and J 3 bases, leaving 13 bases between the germline ends. Looked up from germline, CDR1 is LGHDT and CDR2 is YNNKEL (reference sequence). The CDR3 sequence: CASSQGGLGVYEQYF. DNA of the CDR3: TGTGCCAGCAGCCAAGGGGGCCTTGGGGTCTACGAGCAGTACTTC.

The V call is TRBV24-1, the J call TRBJ2-2; no clear D. Germline values: CDR1 KGHDR, CDR2 SFDVKD. Trimming removed 5 bases from V and 1 base from J, with 7 bases in between. This CDR3 contains 14 residues. CDR3 nucleotides: TGTGCCACCAGTGGTCAGGAGAACACCGGGGAGCTGTTTTTT. This gives the protein CATSGQENTGELFF.

This clone was picked up one time. V usage is TRBV6-1 and J usage is TRBJ1-2, with D uncertain. This CDR3 has 12 amino acids. Germline V gene sequence: CDR1 MNHNS, CDR2 SASEGT. Trimming left V 3 bases short and J 3 bases short, with 5 bases between. The CDR3 loop reads CASSEGHYGYTF. The CDR3 bases are TGTGCCAGCAGTGAGGGCCACTATGGCTACACCTTC.

The V gene is TRBV4-1, the J gene TRBJ1-5, with D tentatively TRBD1 (6 bases). The germline V gene encodes CDR1 MGHRA and CDR2 YSYEKL. Between the trimmed V and J ends, which lost 2 bases and 9 bases, there was a span of 14 bases. The CDR3 has 14 amino acids. The CDR3 loop reads CASSQMATGRPQHF. For the CDR3, the DNA is TGCGCCAGCAGCCAAATGGCTACAGGGAGGCCCCAGCATTTT.

The chain recombines TRBV18 with TRBJ2-3; possible D gene TRBD2, 5 bases. This CDR3 region has 16 residues. V lost 3 bases and J lost 4, with 17 bases in between. Germline V gene lookup returns CDR1 KGHSH and CDR2 LQKENI. CDR3 loop: CASSPSSGSWADTQYF. Here the CDR3 DNA reads TGTGCCAGCTCACCCAGCTCGGGGAGTTGGGCAGATACGCAGTATTTT.

This clone turned up a few times. The V gene is TRBV28, the J gene TRBJ1-2; a possible D gene is TRBD1 (5 bases). Germline V CDR1 and CDR2: MDHEN, SYDVKM. Trimming removed 5 bases at V and 4 bases at J, with 11 bases between. The CDR3 runs 13 residues. The CDR3 sequence: CASSPGGGYGYTF. For the CDR3, the DNA is TGTGCCAGCAGTCCGGGGGGAGGCTATGGCTACACCTTC.

The chain links TRBV15 to TRBJ2-7; 10 nucleotides match TRBD2. Per the germline V gene, CDR1 is LNHNV and CDR2 is YYDKDF (reference sequence). The ends lost 0 bases at V and 4 bases at J; junction bases unmatched: 9. The CDR3 extends over 17 amino acids. CDR3 sequence reads: CATSRDKASGRGYEQYF. CDR3 nucleotides: TGTGCCACCAGCAGAGATAAGGCCAGCGGGAGGGGTTACGAGCAGTACTTC.